This passage covers 9 T cell receptor beta chains from one sample sequenced in a study of T-cell reconstitution after alpha-beta-depleted transplantation in children. A TCRbeta library incorporating unique molecular identifiers was prepared. MiXCR, applied by TCRdb to the PCR reads, yields one record per CDR3 protein. The table includes about 15,000 distinct CDR3 sequences, under 15% detected once. This material consisted of PBMCs, mostly from graft donor cells, taken 180 days after TCRalphabeta/CD19-depleted stem cell transplant. All receptors come from a boy younger than two who had a stem cell transplant for Wiskott-Aldrich syndrome, so the T cells may come from the graft donor.

This clonotype appeared a few times. The gene calls are TRBV7-2 and TRBJ1-1; no reliable D call. Per germline, CDR1 SGHTA and CDR2 FQGNSA. This CDR3 has 16 amino acids. Trimming pared 1 base from V and 4 bases from J, leaving 16 bases between. The CDR3 spells CASSLGSVRVATEAFF. The CDR3 coding sequence is TGTGCCAGCAGCTTAGGGTCCGTTCGAGTGGCCACTGAAGCTTTCTTT. The whole variable domain, remainder taken from reference TRBV7-2 and TRBJ1-1, is GAGVSQSPSNKVTEKGKDVELRCDPISGHTALYWYRQSLGQGLEFLIYFQGNSAPDKSGLPSDRFSAERTGGSVSTLTIQRTQQEDSAVYLCASSLGSVRVATEAFFGQGTRLTVV.

This clonotype was seen at least ten times. The chain is built from TRBV5-6 and TRBJ2-1, with D perhaps being TRBD1 or TRBD2 (5 bases each). This CDR3 is 14 amino acids long. With 4 bases removed from V and 7 bases from J, the gap between germline ends came to 15 bases. Germline loops: CDR1 SGHDT, CDR2 YYEEEE. Written as DNA, the CDR3 is TGTGCCAGCAGCATGGGACCGCGCGGGAATGAGCAGTTCTTC. As protein: CASSMGPRGNEQFF. Using reference TRBV5-6 and TRBJ2-1 for the parts outside the CDR3, the full variable domain is DAGVTQSPTHLIKTRGQQVTLRCSPKSGHDTVSWYQQALGQGPQFIFQYYEEEERQRGNFPDRFSGHQFPNYSSELNVNALLLGDSALYLCASSMGPRGNEQFFGPGTRLTVL.

Only a few counts were recorded for this clonotype. J is TRBJ2-7 and V is TRBV5-1, with 9 bases aligning to TRBD1. The CDR3 runs 15 residues. CDR1 and CDR2 (germline): SGHRS, YFSETQ. With 1 base clipped from V and 6 bases from J, the junction kept 8 bases outside the gene matches. CDR3 sequence: CASSLMGQGDGEQYF. CDR3 nucleotides: TGCGCCAGCAGCTTGATGGGACAGGGAGATGGCGAGCAGTACTTC.

The rearrangement uses TRBV20-1 and TRBJ2-7; 7 nucleotides match TRBD2. The CDR3 spans 13 residues. Unmatched junction bases numbered 3, after V lost 1 base and J lost 3 bases. Germline V gene sequence: CDR1 DFQATT, CDR2 SNEGSKA (reference sequence). The CDR3 protein is CSARGPSGYEQYF. The CDR3 DNA follows: TGCAGTGCTAGAGGCCCTAGCGGCTACGAGCAGTACTTC.

This clonotype was seen many times. The chain employs TRBV19 and TRBJ1-1; possibly TRBD1 for D (6 bases). V dropped 6 bases and J dropped 2 bases, with 13 bases sitting between them. There are 14 residues in the CDR3. Per germline, CDR1 LNHDA and CDR2 SQIVND (reference sequence). CDR3 nucleotides: TGTGCCAGTAGCGAATTGGACAGTAACACTGAAGCTTTCTTT. This sequence encodes CASSELDSNTEAFF. The whole variable domain, filled in from reference TRBV19 and TRBJ1-1, reads DGGITQSPKYLFRKEGQNVTLSCEQNLNHDAMYWYRQDPGQGLRLIYYSQIVNDFQKGDIAEGYSVSREKKESFPLTVTSAQKNPTAFYLCASSELDSNTEAFFGQGTRLTVV.

At least ten counts were recorded for this clonotype. V is TRBV7-2 and J is TRBJ2-7; D is possibly TRBD2 (7 bases). Trimming removed 1 base at V and 3 bases at J, with 13 bases between. The germline V gene has CDR1 SGHTA and CDR2 FQGNSA. This CDR3 contains 15 residues. As DNA, the CDR3 is TGTGCCAGCAGCTTAGTAGGACTAGGGGGCTACGAGCAGTACTTC. This codes for CASSLVGLGGYEQYF.

This clonotype has only a few counts. The chain carries TRBV20-1 and TRBJ2-5; maybe TRBD1 (6 bases). Germline-derived CDR1 and CDR2 are DFQATT and SNEGSKA (reference sequence). V gave up 6 bases and J gave up 3 bases, with 14 bases separating them. The CDR3 consists of 13 residues. The CDR3 here is CSAHGQPEETQYF. In nucleotides, the CDR3 is TGCAGTGCCCACGGACAGCCAGAAGAGACCCAGTACTTC.

This clonotype was detected many times. The J gene is TRBJ2-7, the V gene TRBV6-5, with TRBD1 matching over 10 bases. This CDR3 is built from 15 residues. Unmatched junction bases numbered 3, after V lost 2 bases and J lost 2 bases. Germline loops: CDR1 MNHEY, CDR2 SVGAGI. CDR3 bases: TGTGCCAGCAGTTACGCGACAGGGGGCGCCTACGAGCAGTACTTC. Protein product: CASSYATGGAYEQYF.

This chain links TRBV3-1 with TRBJ1-1, with 9 bases identical to TRBD1. CDR3 length: 14 amino acids. V was clipped by 7 bases and J by 5 bases; unmatched bases: 8. The germline V gene has CDR1 LGHDT and CDR2 YNNKEL (reference sequence). The CDR3 sequence: CASTLWDRDTEAFF. For the CDR3, the DNA is TGTGCCAGCACCCTTTGGGACAGGGATACTGAAGCTTTCTTT.